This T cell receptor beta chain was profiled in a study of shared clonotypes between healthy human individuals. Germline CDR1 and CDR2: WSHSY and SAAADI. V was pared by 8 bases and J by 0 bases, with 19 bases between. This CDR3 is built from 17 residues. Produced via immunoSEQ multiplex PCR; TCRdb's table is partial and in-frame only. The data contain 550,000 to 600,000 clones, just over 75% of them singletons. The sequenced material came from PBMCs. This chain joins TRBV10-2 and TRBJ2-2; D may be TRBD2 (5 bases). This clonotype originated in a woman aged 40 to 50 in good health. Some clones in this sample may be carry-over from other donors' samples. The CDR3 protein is CASGTWIAPPNTGELFF. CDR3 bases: TGCGCCAGCGGTACATGGATAGCGCCACCGAACACCGGGGAGCTGTTTTTT.